This T cell receptor beta chain appears in the sequencing data of a study of shared clonotypes between healthy human individuals. At the level of the study: The people who gave samples were a couple of women and a few men aged 18 to 49.

TCRdb's table, derived via immunoSEQ multiplex PCR, lists solely in-frame clones and lacks some. The repertoire has hundreds of thousands of clones, 74% of them found once; the top ten carry more than 1.5%. Unmatched junction bases numbered 3, after V lost 6 bases and J lost 0 bases. Germline V gives CDR1 WNHNN, CDR2 SYGVQD (reference sequence). This CDR3 region has 15 residues. As regards this clone: Its antigen is unknown. The sample carries other DNA sequences with the same CDR3.

Study outcomes and limitations: Across subsets, estimated richness was generally greater for naive than for memory populations.

Material for sequencing was memory CD4+ T cells sorted from blood. Subset reported: CD45RA-negative fraction. V usage is TRBV10-1 and J usage is TRBJ1-3, with 9 nucleotides matching TRBD1. The clonotype originates from a woman under 40 in good health. The CDR3 DNA reads TGCGCCAGCAGACGGGACAGGGACTCTGGAAACACCATATATTTT. Its translation: CASRRDRDSGNTIYF.